These 11 T cell receptor beta chains came from one sample sequenced in a study of blood T cells in healthy people across ages. The use of a sample-barcoded 5' primer and a J-beta primer mix characterized a second PCR of 7 to 11 cycles. TCRdb reanalysed the 5' RACE reads using MiXCR and keeps one entry per CDR3 protein. The sample lists about 1.8 million distinct CDR3 sequences, approximately 50% occurring once. The sample comprised blood. These receptors were obtained from a middle-aged woman in good health.

The chain carries TRBV29-1 and TRBJ2-3; D perhaps matches TRBD2 (7 bases). Trimming took off 4 bases at V and 2 bases at J, with 13 bases between the two ends. This CDR3 has 14 amino acids. Germline V CDR1 and CDR2: SQVTM, ANQGSEA. The CDR3 loop reads CSVGWGGATDTQYF. The CDR3 coding sequence is TGCAGCGTTGGTTGGGGGGGGGCCACAGATACGCAGTATTTT.

J is TRBJ2-1 and V is TRBV27; unclear D gene. Trimming cost V 6 bases and J 1 base, with 16 bases left between them. In germline, CDR1 is MNHEY, CDR2 SMNVEV (reference sequence). This CDR3 region has 16 residues. The CDR3 coding sequence is TGTGCCAGCAGAGAGGACGGGCAGCGTTCCTACAATGAGCAGTTCTTC. It encodes CASREDGQRSYNEQFF.

This clonotype appeared once. Given the absence of the conserved phenylalanine or tryptophan at the CDR3 end, a read error is likely. The V and J genes are TRBV28 and TRBJ1-2; TRBD1 is a possible D gene (5 bases). Germline-derived CDR1 and CDR2 are MDHEN and SYDVKM. There are 12 residues in the CDR3. Trimming pared 5 bases from V and 7 bases from J, leaving 11 bases between. The CDR3, as DNA: TGTGCCAGCAGTCCTCTGGGGGGTGGCTACACCGTC. It yields the protein CASSPLGGGYTV.

This clonotype was seen just once. V gene TRBV6-6 combines with J gene TRBJ2-7, with 10 bases fitting TRBD1. The CDR3 has 14 amino acids. The trim removed 5 bases at V and 7 bases at J, leaving 8 bases unmatched. CDR1 and CDR2 from the germline V gene are MNHNY and SVGAGI (reference sequence). CDR3 region: CASSGQGGYNEQYF. The CDR3 DNA follows: TGTGCCAGCAGTGGACAGGGGGGGTACAATGAGCAGTACTTC.

The chain has TRBV12-3 or TRBV12-4 and TRBJ2-6; no clear D gene. V lost 6 bases, J lost 0 bases, and 9 bases lay in between. The CDR3 is 15 residues long. CDR3 DNA sequence: TGTGCCAGCAGGCCATTCCGCTCTGGGGCCAACGTCCTGACTTTC. It encodes CASRPFRSGANVLTF.

DNA of the CDR3: TGCAGTGCTAGAGGGGGACAGGGTATCTACAATGAGCAGTTCTTC. It codes for CSARGGQGIYNEQFF. The J gene is TRBJ2-1, the V gene TRBV20-1; TRBD1 agrees at 9 bases. This CDR3 has 15 amino acids. V lost 1 base and J lost 3; bases outside the gene matches: 4. Per the germline V gene, CDR1 is DFQATT and CDR2 is SNEGSKA (reference sequence).

This clonotype was detected only a few times. The chain has TRBV7-2 and TRBJ1-2; a weak D match, TRBD1 (5 bases). V lost 6 bases to trimming and J lost 8 bases, with 22 bases between them. CDR3 size: 15 residues. Per the germline V gene, CDR1 is SGHTA and CDR2 is FQGNSA. CDR3 region: CASRFPGEGTWGYTF. CDR3 DNA: TGTGCCAGCAGATTCCCGGGGGAGGGAACGTGGGGCTACACCTTC.

This chain uses TRBV6-2 or TRBV6-3 with TRBJ2-5, with 11 nucleotides matching TRBD2. The CDR3 is 14 amino acids. The germline V gene has CDR1 MNHEY and CDR2 SVGEGT. Trimming at V came to 9 bases and at J to 0 bases, leaving 3 bases not matched to a gene. CDR3 nucleotide sequence: TGTGCCAGTAAGGGACTAGCGGACCAAGAGACCCAGTACTTC. As protein: CASKGLADQETQYF.

This chain joins TRBV4-2 and TRBJ2-5; D gene unclear. The CDR3 is made up of 15 amino acids. The ends were cut back, 1 base at V and 1 base at J, with 10 bases in the middle. CDR1 is LGHNA and CDR2 is YNFKEQ in the germline V gene. DNA of the CDR3: TGTGCCAGCAGCCAAGCCCCGGTGACCCAAGAGACCCAGTACTTC. It is translated as CASSQAPVTQETQYF.

The chain joins TRBV10-3 to TRBJ2-5, with D maybe TRBD1 (6 bases). Trimming cost V 4 bases and J 5 bases, with 17 bases left between them. The CDR3 runs 15 residues. Germline lookup yields CDR1 ENHRY and CDR2 SYGVKD. In DNA form, the CDR3 reads TGTGCCATCAGTGCCAGGGGCAGCGGATCGGAGACCCAGTACTTC. Translating it yields CAISARGSGSETQYF.

The V gene is TRBV7-9, the J gene TRBJ2-3; D uncertain. Trimming pared 2 bases from V and 0 bases from J, leaving 12 bases between. The germline V gene has CDR1 SEHNR and CDR2 FQNEAQ (reference sequence). The CDR3 contains 16 residues. The DNA for the CDR3 is TGTGCCAGCAGCTTATGGCTTCATTCTAGCACAGATACGCAGTATTTT. Its protein is CASSLWLHSSTDTQYF.